The 20 T cell receptor beta chains reported below all come from one sample, sequenced in a study of blood T cell repertoires in COVID-19. Method: immunoSEQ multiplex PCR; TCRdb's copy keeps in-frame clones and lacks some. The table lists some 160,000 clones, 83% of them singletons. The sample was peripheral blood. The receptors originated from a woman in her 70s who had recovered from COVID-19.

The rearrangement uses TRBV2 and TRBJ1-2; tentative D call: TRBD1 (6 bases). The V gene's germline CDR1 is SNHLY and CDR2 FYNNEI. CDR3 length equals 16 residues. Trimming pared 5 bases from V and 6 bases from J, leaving 22 bases between. The chain's CDR3 is CASSPLPRGGENGYTF. CDR3 DNA sequence: TGTGCCAGCAGTCCTCTCCCGAGGGGGGGGGAGAATGGCTACACCTTC.

The rearrangement links TRBV5-4 to TRBJ2-3; possibly TRBD1 for D (6 bases). The CDR3 is 12 amino acids. The ends were cut back, 4 bases at V and 6 bases at J, with 9 bases in the middle. The germline gives CDR1 SGHNT, CDR2 YYREEE (reference sequence). The CDR3 DNA reads TGTGCCAGCAGCATGGGGGCGGATACGCAGTATTTT. It specifies CASSMGADTQYF.

This clone was seen ten or more times. V gene TRBV4-3 combines with J gene TRBJ2-3; 10 bases match TRBD2. The CDR3 consists of 14 residues. After removal of 2 bases from V and 5 bases from J, the junction contained 1 base not matched to a gene. CDR1 and CDR2 (germline): LGHNA, YSLEER. This CDR3 is CASSQRLAGDTQYF. CDR3 sequence (DNA): TGCGCCAGCAGCCAAAGACTAGCGGGAGATACGCAGTATTTT.

The CDR3 nucleotides are TGTGCCAGCAGCAAAGAGAGGCGGAGGGCTCTGAACACTGAAGCTTTCTTT. Translating gives CASSKERRRALNTEAFF. The chain recombines TRBV21-1 with TRBJ1-1. TRBV21-1 is a pseudogene locus. The CDR3 spans 17 residues.

V gene TRBV3-1 (or the pseudogene TRBV3-2) combines with J gene TRBJ1-5; possible D gene TRBD1, 6 bases. Deletions cut 4 bases from V and 2 bases from J, with 12 bases between. The CDR3 extends over 15 amino acids. CDR1 is LGHDT, CDR2 YNNKEL, per germline (reference sequence). Written as DNA, the CDR3 is TGTGCCAGCAGCCCAGAGGGACAAGGCAATCAGCCCCAGCATTTT. Encoded protein: CASSPEGQGNQPQHF.

As to this clone: This specimen includes other DNA sequences encoding the same CDR3. The chain combines TRBV27 with TRBJ2-1; 11 bases fit TRBD2. The germline V gene encodes CDR1 MNHEY and CDR2 SMNVEV (reference sequence). V lost 6 bases and J lost 3; bases outside the gene matches: 4. CDR3 length equals 15 residues. The CDR3: CASSPGTSGYNEQFF. CDR3 bases: TGTGCCAGCAGCCCCGGGACTAGCGGCTACAATGAGCAGTTCTTC.

This clone was detected once. This chain uses TRBV13 with TRBJ2-7; D perhaps matches TRBD1 (5 bases). V was pared by 2 bases and J by 2 bases, with 10 bases between. CDR3 length: 14 residues. Germline V CDR1 and CDR2: PRHDT, FYEKMQ (reference sequence). CDR3 loop: CASSLPGSAYEQYF. CDR3 coding DNA: TGTGCCAGCAGCTTACCAGGGTCGGCCTACGAGCAGTACTTC. The entire variable domain, with the rest obtained from reference TRBV13 and TRBJ2-7, is as follows: AAGVIQSPRHLIKEKRETATLKCYPIPRHDTVYWYQQGPGQDPQFLISFYEKMQSDKGSIPDRFSAQQFSDYHSELNMSSLELGDSALYFCASSLPGSAYEQYFGPGTRLTVT.

This clone showed up just once. The chain has TRBV28 and TRBJ1-5; D is undetermined. The CDR3 totals 13 residues. Germline CDR1 and CDR2: MDHEN and SYDVKM. Deletions cut 3 bases from V and 5 bases from J, with 8 bases between. The CDR3 loop reads CASSFGVDQPQHF. The CDR3 bases are TGTGCCAGCAGTTTCGGGGTAGATCAGCCCCAGCATTTT.

The genes are TRBV19 and TRBJ2-5; TRBD2 is a possible D gene (6 bases). The length of the CDR3 is 14 residues. V lost 1 base and J 5 bases, leaving 11 bases between the germline ends. From germline, CDR1 is LNHDA and CDR2 SQIVND (reference sequence). CDR3 amino acids: CASSIGWGRETQYF. For the CDR3, the DNA is TGTGCCAGTAGTATAGGGTGGGGGAGGGAGACCCAGTACTTC.

The genes are TRBV7-2 and TRBJ2-5; perhaps TRBD1 as D (6 bases). CDR1 and CDR2 (germline): SGHTA, FQGNSA. V lost 3 bases and J lost 4, with 9 bases in between. The CDR3 runs to 13 residues. The CDR3 DNA follows: TGTGCCAGCAGCTTTGGGGGCACAGAGACCCAGTACTTC. This encodes CASSFGGTETQYF.

This CDR3 is CASRVGRGTPEQFF. CDR3 in DNA: TGCGCCAGCAGGGTGGGACGGGGGACTCCGGAGCAGTTCTTC. This chain links TRBV5-1 with TRBJ2-1; tentatively, D is TRBD2 (6 bases). CDR1 is SGHRS and CDR2 is YFSETQ in the germline V gene. CDR3 length equals 14 residues. Trimming cost V 5 bases and J 10 bases, with 19 bases left between them.

This chain uses TRBV6-6 with TRBJ2-7, with 10 nucleotides matching TRBD2. V shed 1 base, J shed 2 bases, and the junction held 5 bases outside the gene matches. The CDR3 length is 16 residues. The germline V gene has CDR1 MNHNY and CDR2 SVGAGI (reference sequence). The chain's CDR3 is CASSYYWTSGAYEQYF. The CDR3 DNA follows: TGTGCCAGCAGTTACTACTGGACTAGCGGCGCCTACGAGCAGTACTTC.

The rearrangement uses TRBV7-8 and TRBJ2-5; maybe TRBD2 (5 bases). The CDR3 has 14 residues. V lost 2 bases, J lost 1 base, and 8 bases lay in between. In germline, CDR1 is SGHVS, CDR2 FQNEAQ. The CDR3 DNA sequence: TGTGCCAGCAGCTTAAGAGCGGCCCAAGAGACCCAGTACTTC. Translation: CASSLRAAQETQYF.

This clone was found a few times. CDR3 nucleotides: TGTGCCATCAACCACAGGGTAGATGCCACTGAAGCTTTCTTT. Amino acid sequence: CAINHRVDATEAFF. V and J are TRBV10-3 and TRBJ1-1; a possible D gene is TRBD1 (6 bases). CDR1 and CDR2 (germline): ENHRY, SYGVKD. Trimming stripped 7 bases from V and 4 bases from J, with 16 bases between. The CDR3 loop spans 14 amino acids.

The chain is built from TRBV4-2 and TRBJ2-2; TRBD2 aligns across 7 bases. Germline loops: CDR1 LGHNA, CDR2 YNFKEQ. CDR3 length: 17 amino acids. J gave up 3 bases and V 8 bases, and 15 bases lay outside the gene matches. CDR3 nucleotide sequence: TGTGCCAGCCGAACCCGGGGGGTAGCGGGCTACACCGGGGAGCTGTTTTTT. Translated, it gives CASRTRGVAGYTGELFF.

This sequence joins TRBV30 and TRBJ1-3; no reliable D call. The CDR3 runs to 14 residues. The V and J ends lost 2 bases and 0 bases respectively, with 8 bases between them. In germline, CDR1 is GTSNPN, CDR2 SVGIG (reference sequence). The CDR3 is CAWSYTSSGNTIYF. The CDR3 DNA reads TGTGCCTGGAGTTACACATCCTCTGGAAACACCATATATTTT.

The rearrangement links TRBV11-1 to TRBJ2-7; 14 nucleotides align to TRBD2. V lost 5 bases and J lost 5; bases outside the gene matches: 5. CDR3 length equals 15 residues. CDR1 and CDR2 (germline): SGHAT, FQDESV (reference sequence). CDR3 nucleotide sequence: TGTGCCAGCAGCCAGGGACTAGCGGGAGTAGACGAGCAGTACTTC. Translation: CASSQGLAGVDEQYF.

As to this clone: At the DNA level, this CDR3 is encoded by other sequences in the same sample as well. The rearrangement uses TRBV28 and TRBJ1-5; 8 bases match TRBD1. Germline trimming cut 6 bases from V and 5 bases from J; bases unmatched to any gene: 6. The CDR3 runs to 14 residues. CDR1 and CDR2 (germline): MDHEN, SYDVKM. The CDR3 is CASSPGQGDQPQHF. The CDR3 DNA sequence: TGTGCCAGCAGCCCCGGACAGGGCGATCAGCCCCAGCATTTT.

The chain couples TRBV9 to TRBJ1-1, with TRBD1 as a possible D gene (6 bases). Germline loops: CDR1 SGDLS, CDR2 YYNGEE. The CDR3 loop spans 14 amino acids. The V and J ends lost 4 bases and 6 bases respectively, with 16 bases between them. This CDR3 reads CASSPQTGYAEAFF. In DNA form, the CDR3 reads TGTGCCAGCAGCCCCCAGACAGGTTACGCTGAAGCTTTCTTT.

CDR3 amino acids: CASTLTGDRSPLHF. CDR3 DNA: TGTGCCAGCACCCTAACAGGGGACCGTTCACCCCTCCACTTT. V gene TRBV6-6 combines with J gene TRBJ1-6, with 7 bases matching TRBD1. In germline, CDR1 is MNHNY, CDR2 SVGAGI (reference sequence). The CDR3 runs 14 residues. J gave up 9 bases and V 7 bases, and 9 bases lay outside the gene matches.